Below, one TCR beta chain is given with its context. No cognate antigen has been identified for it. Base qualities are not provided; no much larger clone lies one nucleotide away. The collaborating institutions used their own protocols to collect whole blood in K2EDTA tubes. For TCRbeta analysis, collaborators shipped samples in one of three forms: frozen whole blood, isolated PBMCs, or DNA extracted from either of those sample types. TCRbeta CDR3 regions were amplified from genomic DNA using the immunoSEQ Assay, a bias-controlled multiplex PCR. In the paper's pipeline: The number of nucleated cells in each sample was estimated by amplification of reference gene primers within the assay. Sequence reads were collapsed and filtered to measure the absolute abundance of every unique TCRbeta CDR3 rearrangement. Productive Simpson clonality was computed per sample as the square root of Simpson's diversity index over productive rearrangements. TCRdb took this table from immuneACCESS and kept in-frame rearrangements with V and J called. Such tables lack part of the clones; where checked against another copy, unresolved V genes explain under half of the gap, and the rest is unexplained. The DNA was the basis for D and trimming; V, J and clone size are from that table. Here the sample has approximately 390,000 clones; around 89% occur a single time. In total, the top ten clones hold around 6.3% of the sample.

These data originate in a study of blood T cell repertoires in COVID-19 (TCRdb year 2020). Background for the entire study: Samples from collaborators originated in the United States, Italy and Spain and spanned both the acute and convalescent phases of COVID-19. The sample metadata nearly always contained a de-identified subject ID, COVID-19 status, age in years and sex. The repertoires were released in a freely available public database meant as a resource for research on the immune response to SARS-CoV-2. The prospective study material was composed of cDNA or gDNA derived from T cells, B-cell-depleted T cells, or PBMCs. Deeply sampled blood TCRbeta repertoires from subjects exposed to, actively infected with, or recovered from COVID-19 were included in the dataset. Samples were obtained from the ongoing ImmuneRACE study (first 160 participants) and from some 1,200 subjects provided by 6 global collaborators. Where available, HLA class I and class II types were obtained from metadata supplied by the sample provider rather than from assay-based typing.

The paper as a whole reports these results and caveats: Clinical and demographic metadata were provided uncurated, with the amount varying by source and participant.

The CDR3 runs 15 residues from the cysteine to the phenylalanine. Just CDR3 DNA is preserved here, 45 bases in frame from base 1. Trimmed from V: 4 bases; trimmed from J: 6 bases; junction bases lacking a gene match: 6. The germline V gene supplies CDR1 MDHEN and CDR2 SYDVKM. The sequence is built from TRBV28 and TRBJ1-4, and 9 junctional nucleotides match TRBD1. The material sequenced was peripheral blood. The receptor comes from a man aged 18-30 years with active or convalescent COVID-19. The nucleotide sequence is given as TGTGCCAGCAGTTCTCCGGGACAGGGACATGAAAAACTGTTTTTT. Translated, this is CASSSPGQGHEKLFF.